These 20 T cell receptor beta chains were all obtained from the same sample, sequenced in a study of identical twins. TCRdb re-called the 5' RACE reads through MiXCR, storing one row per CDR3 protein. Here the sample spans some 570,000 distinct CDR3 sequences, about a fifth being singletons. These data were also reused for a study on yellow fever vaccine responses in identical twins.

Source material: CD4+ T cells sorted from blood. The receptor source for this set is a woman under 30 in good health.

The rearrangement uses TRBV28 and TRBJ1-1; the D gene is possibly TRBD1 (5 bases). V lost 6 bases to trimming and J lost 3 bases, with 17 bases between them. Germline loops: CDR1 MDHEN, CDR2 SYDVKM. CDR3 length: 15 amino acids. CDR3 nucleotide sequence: TGTGCCAGCAGATTTATGGGGGGAGCGGACACTGAAGCTTTCTTT. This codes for CASRFMGGADTEAFF.

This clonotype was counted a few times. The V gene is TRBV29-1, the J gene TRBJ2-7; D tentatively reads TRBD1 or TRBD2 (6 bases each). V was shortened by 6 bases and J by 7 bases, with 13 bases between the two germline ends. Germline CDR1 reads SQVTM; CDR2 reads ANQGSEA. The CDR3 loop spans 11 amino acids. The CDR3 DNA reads TGCAGCGTGGGGGGCGTTGGGGAGCAGTACTTC. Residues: CSVGGVGEQYF.

The CDR3 DNA sequence: TGTGCCAGCAGTGAACGAGGGGGCGGGGAGCTGTTTTTT. This codes for CASSERGGGELFF. The gene calls are TRBV6-1 and TRBJ2-2; perhaps TRBD1 as D (6 bases). V gave up 2 bases and J gave up 7 bases, with 8 bases separating them. This CDR3 comprises 13 residues. From germline, CDR1 is MNHNS and CDR2 SASEGT.

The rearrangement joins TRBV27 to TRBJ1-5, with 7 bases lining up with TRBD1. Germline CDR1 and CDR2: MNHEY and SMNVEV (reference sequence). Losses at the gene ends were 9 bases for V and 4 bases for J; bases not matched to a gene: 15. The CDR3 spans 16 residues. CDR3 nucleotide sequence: TGTGCCAGTTTTTACAGGGGTCGGACGAGAAATCAGCCCCAGCATTTT. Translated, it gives CASFYRGRTRNQPQHF.

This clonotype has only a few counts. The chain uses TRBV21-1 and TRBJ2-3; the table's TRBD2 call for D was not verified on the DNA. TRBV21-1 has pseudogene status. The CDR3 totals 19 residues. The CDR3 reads CASSKAGIAGPPLTDTQYF. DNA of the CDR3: TGTGCCAGCAGCAAAGCTGGGATAGCGGGGCCACCACTCACAGATACGCAGTATTTT.

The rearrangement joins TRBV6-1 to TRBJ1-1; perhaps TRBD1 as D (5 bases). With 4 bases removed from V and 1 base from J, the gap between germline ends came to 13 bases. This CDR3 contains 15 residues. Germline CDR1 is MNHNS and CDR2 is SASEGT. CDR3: CASSAGRAGNTEAFF. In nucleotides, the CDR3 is TGTGCCAGCAGTGCCGGCAGGGCCGGGAACACTGAAGCTTTCTTT.

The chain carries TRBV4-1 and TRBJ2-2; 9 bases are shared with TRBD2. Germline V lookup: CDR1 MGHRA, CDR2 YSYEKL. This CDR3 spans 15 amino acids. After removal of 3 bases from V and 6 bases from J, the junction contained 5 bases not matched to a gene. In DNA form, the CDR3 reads TGCGCCAGCAGCCAGCCGGGACTAGCTCCCGGGGAGCTGTTTTTT. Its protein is CASSQPGLAPGELFF.

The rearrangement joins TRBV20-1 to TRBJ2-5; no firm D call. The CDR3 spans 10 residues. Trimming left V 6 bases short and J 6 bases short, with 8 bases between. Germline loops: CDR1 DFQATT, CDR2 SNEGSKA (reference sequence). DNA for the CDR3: TGCAGTGCCCCGATGCAGACCCAGTACTTC. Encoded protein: CSAPMQTQYF.

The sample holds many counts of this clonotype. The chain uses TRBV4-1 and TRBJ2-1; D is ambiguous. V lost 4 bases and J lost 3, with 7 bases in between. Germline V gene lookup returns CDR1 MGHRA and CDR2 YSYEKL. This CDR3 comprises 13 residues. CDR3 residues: CASSLLYYNEQFF. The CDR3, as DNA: TGCGCCAGCAGCCTCCTCTACTACAATGAGCAGTTCTTC.

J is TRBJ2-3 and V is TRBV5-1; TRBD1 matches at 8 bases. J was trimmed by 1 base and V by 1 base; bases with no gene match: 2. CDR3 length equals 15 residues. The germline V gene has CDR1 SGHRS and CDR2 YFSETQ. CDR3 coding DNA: TGCGCCAGCAGCTTGTGGGGACAGGGCACAGATACGCAGTATTTT. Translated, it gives CASSLWGQGTDTQYF.

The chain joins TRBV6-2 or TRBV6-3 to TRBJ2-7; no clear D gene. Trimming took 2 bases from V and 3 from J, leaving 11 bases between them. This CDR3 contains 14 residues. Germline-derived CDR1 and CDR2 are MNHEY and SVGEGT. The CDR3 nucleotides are TGTGCCAGCAGTTACCTCCTTTCGGTCTACGAGCAGTACTTC. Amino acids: CASSYLLSVYEQYF.

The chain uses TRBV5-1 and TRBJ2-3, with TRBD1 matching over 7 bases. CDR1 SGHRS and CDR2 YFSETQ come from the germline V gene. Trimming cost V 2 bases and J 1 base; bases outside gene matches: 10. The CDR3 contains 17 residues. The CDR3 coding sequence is TGCGCCAGCAGCTTTGACGGACAGGAGTTTGGCACAGATACGCAGTATTTT. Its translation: CASSFDGQEFGTDTQYF.

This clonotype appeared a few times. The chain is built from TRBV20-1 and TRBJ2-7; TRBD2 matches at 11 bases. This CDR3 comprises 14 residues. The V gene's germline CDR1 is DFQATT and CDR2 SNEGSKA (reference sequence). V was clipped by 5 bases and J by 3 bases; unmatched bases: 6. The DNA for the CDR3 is TGCAGTGCTTTGACTAGCGGGATGGGCTACGAGCAGTACTTC. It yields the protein CSALTSGMGYEQYF.

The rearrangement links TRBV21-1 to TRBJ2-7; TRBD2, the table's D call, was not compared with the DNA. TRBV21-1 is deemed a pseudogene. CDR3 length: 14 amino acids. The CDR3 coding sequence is TGTGCCAGCAGCACCTTAGGACTTTCCTACGAGCAGTACTTC. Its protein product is CASSTLGLSYEQYF.

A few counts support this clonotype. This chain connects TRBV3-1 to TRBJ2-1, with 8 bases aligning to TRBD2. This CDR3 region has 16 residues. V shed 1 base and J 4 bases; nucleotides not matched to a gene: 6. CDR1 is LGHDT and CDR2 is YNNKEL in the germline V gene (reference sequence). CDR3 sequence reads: CASSQVAGRSYNEQFF. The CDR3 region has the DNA TGTGCCAGCAGCCAAGTAGCGGGACGGTCATACAATGAGCAGTTCTTC.

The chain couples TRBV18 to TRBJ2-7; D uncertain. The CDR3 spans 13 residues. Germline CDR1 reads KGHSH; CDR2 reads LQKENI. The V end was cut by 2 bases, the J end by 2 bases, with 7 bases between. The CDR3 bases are TGTGCCAGCTCACCAGAATACCCCTACGAGCAGTACTTC. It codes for CASSPEYPYEQYF.

This CDR3 is CASKTGVDSGANVLTF. As DNA, the CDR3 is TGTGCCAGTAAGACAGGCGTCGACTCTGGGGCCAACGTCCTGACTTTC. V is TRBV27 and J is TRBJ2-6; perhaps TRBD1 as D (6 bases). The germline V gene has CDR1 MNHEY and CDR2 SMNVEV (reference sequence). The CDR3 contains 16 residues. Trimming cost V 9 bases and J 0 bases, with 15 bases left between them.

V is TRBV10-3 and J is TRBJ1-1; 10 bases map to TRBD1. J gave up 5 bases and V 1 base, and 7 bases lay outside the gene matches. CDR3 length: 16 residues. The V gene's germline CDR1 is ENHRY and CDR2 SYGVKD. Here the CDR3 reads CAISEFLDRGLTEAFF. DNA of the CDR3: TGTGCCATCAGTGAGTTTCTGGACAGGGGGTTGACTGAAGCTTTCTTT.

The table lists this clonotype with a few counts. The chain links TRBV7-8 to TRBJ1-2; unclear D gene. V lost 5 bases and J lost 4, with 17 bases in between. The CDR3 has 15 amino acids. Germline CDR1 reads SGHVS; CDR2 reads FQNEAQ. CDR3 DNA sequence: TGTGCCAGCAGCCCGGGAGGGCCTACCTCCTATGGCTACACCTTC. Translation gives CASSPGGPTSYGYTF. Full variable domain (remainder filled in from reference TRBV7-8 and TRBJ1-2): GAGVSQSPRYKVAKRGQDVALRCDPISGHVSLFWYQQALGQGPEFLTYFQNEAQLDKSGLPSDRFFAERPEGSVSTLKIQRTQQEDSAVYLCASSPGGPTSYGYTFGSGTRLTVV.

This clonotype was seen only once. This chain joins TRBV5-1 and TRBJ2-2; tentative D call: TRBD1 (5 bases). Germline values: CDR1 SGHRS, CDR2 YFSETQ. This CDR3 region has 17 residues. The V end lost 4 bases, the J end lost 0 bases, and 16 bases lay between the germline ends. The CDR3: CASSLWGTGSNTGELFF. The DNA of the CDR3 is TGCGCCAGCAGCCTTTGGGGTACAGGCTCGAACACCGGGGAGCTGTTTTTT. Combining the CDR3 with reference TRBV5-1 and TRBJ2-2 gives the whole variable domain KAGVTQTPRYLIKTRGQQVTLSCSPISGHRSVSWYQQTPGQGLQFLFEYFSETQRNKGNFPGRFSGRQFSNSRSEMNVSTLELGDSALYLCASSLWGTGSNTGELFFGEGSRLTVL.